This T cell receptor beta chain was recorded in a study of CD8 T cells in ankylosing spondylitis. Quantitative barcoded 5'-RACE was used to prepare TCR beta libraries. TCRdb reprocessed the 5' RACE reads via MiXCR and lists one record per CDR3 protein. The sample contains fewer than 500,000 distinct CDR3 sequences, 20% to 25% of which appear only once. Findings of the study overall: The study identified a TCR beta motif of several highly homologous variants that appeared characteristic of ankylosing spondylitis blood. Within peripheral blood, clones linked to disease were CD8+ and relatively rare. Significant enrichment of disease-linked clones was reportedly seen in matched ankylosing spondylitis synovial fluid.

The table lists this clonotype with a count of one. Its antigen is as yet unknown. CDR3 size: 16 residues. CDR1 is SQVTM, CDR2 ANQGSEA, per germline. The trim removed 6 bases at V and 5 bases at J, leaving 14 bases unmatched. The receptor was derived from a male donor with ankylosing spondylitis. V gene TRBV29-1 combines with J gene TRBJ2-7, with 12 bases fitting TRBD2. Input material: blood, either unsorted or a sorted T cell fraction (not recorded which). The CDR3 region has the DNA TGCAGCGTCGCTGGGACTAGCGGGTACTCCACCGACGAGCAGTACTTC. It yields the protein CSVAGTSGYSTDEQYF.